What follows are 19 T cell receptor beta chains derived from one specimen sequenced in a study of radiation and T cells in renal cell carcinoma. Assay used: immunoSEQ multiplex PCR; TCRdb lists only in-frame clones, some missing. Found here are tens of thousands of clones, about 85% of them singletons; the top ten hold about 33%. Time point here: blood 4 weeks post-SBRT, at nephrectomy. The sample's treatment: 15 Gy SBRT to primary tumor, nephrectomy 4 weeks later. The sample here was blood, taken from a patient whose treatment included radiotherapy and nephrectomy. The receptor source for this set is a man in his 60s with renal cell carcinoma.

V is TRBV7-9 and J is TRBJ2-1; 11 bases agree with TRBD2. The CDR3 consists of 18 residues. Per germline, CDR1 SEHNR and CDR2 FQNEAQ (reference sequence). V shed 5 bases, J shed 0 bases, and the junction held 9 bases outside the gene matches. CDR3: CASSRPGLADLSYNEQFF. The CDR3 bases are TGTGCCAGCAGCCGACCGGGACTAGCGGACCTCTCCTACAATGAGCAGTTCTTC.

The chain couples TRBV2 to TRBJ2-7; 12 nucleotides match TRBD2. The V gene's germline CDR1 is SNHLY and CDR2 FYNNEI. J was trimmed by 3 bases and V by 3 bases; bases with no gene match: 3. This CDR3 is built from 15 residues. DNA for the CDR3: TGTGCCAGCAGTGACGGACTAGCGGGACTCTACGAGCAGTACTTC. Translated: CASSDGLAGLYEQYF.

J is TRBJ2-3 and V is TRBV30; D is tentatively TRBD1 or TRBD2 (5 bases each). The length of the CDR3 is 13 residues. Germline V CDR1 and CDR2: GTSNPN, SVGIG (reference sequence). With 4 bases removed from V and 7 bases from J, the gap between germline ends came to 15 bases. The CDR3 coding sequence is TGTGCCTGGATAAGTCTTTTGGGACATACGCAGTATTTT. This sequence encodes CAWISLLGHTQYF.

DNA of the CDR3: TGTGCTAGTGGTTCAAGACAGGGGGCTCAGAACGAGCAGTACTTC. Protein product: CASGSRQGAQNEQYF. J is TRBJ2-7 and V is TRBV12-5, with 10 bases identical to TRBD1. After removal of 4 bases from V and 5 bases from J, the junction contained 8 bases not matched to a gene. The CDR3 runs to 15 residues. Germline-derived CDR1 and CDR2 are LGHNT and FRNRAP.

J is TRBJ2-7 and V is TRBV18; 9 bases agree with TRBD2. CDR1 and CDR2 (germline): KGHSH, LQKENI. The CDR3 has 14 amino acids. Trimming took 5 bases from V and 0 from J; bases not matched to a gene: 2. As DNA, the CDR3 is TGTGCCAGCTCATTTAGCGGGAGCTCCTACGAGCAGTACTTC. Translation: CASSFSGSSYEQYF.

As DNA, the CDR3 is TGTGCCAGCAGGACAGGGGATGTTGATAATGAGCAGTTCTTC. Amino acid sequence: CASRTGDVDNEQFF. The rearrangement joins TRBV6-1 to TRBJ2-1; TRBD1 matches 8 bases. CDR3 size: 14 residues. Germline loops: CDR1 MNHNS, CDR2 SASEGT. J lost 7 bases, V lost 6 bases, and 8 bases had no gene match.

This clone showed up many times. The chain joins TRBV19 to TRBJ1-1; unclear D gene. V lost 7 bases, J lost 6 bases, and 15 bases lay in between. The CDR3 has 13 amino acids. The germline V gene encodes CDR1 LNHDA and CDR2 SQIVND (reference sequence). Here the CDR3 DNA reads TGTGCCAGTAAGTTTTTTGAGGGAGCTGAAGCTTTCTTT. Its protein product is CASKFFEGAEAFF.

The chain recombines TRBV7-2 with TRBJ2-7, with 7 bases that match TRBD1. CDR1 SGHTA and CDR2 FQGNSA come from the germline V gene. The ends lost 3 bases at V and 6 bases at J; junction bases unmatched: 8. CDR3 length equals 14 residues. CDR3 nucleotides: TGTGCCAGCAGCTTGGGGACAGCGATCTTCGAGCAGTACTTC. It codes for CASSLGTAIFEQYF.

This rearrangement joins TRBV21-1 to TRBJ1-2. TRBV21-1 is shown as a pseudogene. This CDR3 is 15 amino acids long. The DNA for the CDR3 is TGTGCCAGCACCCCCTTTAGGGCGAACGGACATGGCTACACCTTC. It is translated as CASTPFRANGHGYTF.

J is TRBJ2-7 and V is TRBV6-6; the D gene is possibly TRBD1 (5 bases). The CDR3 covers 15 residues. Trimming took 6 bases from V and 10 from J, leaving 25 bases between them. Germline V CDR1 and CDR2: MNHNY, SVGAGI (reference sequence). The CDR3 DNA reads as TGTGCCAGCAGCCAGACAGACAGCCCCGAGAAGGGACAGTACTTC. It specifies CASSQTDSPEKGQYF.

The chain employs TRBV4-1 and TRBJ1-6; weak D call: TRBD1 (5 bases). Germline-derived CDR1 and CDR2 are MGHRA and YSYEKL. V was clipped by 3 bases and J by 9 bases, with 12 bases between them. The CDR3 has 14 residues. In DNA, the CDR3 is TGCGCCAGCAGCCATCGGGACCCAGGTTCACCCCTCCACTTT. The encoded protein is CASSHRDPGSPLHF.

This clone appeared a single time. The chain links TRBV5-1 to TRBJ2-7; TRBD1 matches 11 bases. Germline CDR1 SGHRS, CDR2 YFSETQ. The junction had 4 bases not matched to a gene; V was cut back by 4 bases and J by 4 bases. This CDR3 has 14 amino acids. The CDR3, as DNA: TGCGCCAGCAGCGCTGGGACAGGGGGATACGAGCAGTACTTC. Residues: CASSAGTGGYEQYF.

J is TRBJ1-1 and V is TRBV30, with 7 bases lining up with TRBD1. Germline CDR1 is GTSNPN and CDR2 is SVGIG (reference sequence). This CDR3 is 13 amino acids long. J gave up 5 bases and V 2 bases, and 5 bases lay outside the gene matches. Here the CDR3 DNA reads TGTGCCTGGAGTTTAACAGGGGATACTGAAGCTTTCTTT. Encoded protein: CAWSLTGDTEAFF.

The chain joins TRBV11-2 to TRBJ2-1, with 10 positions matching TRBD1. The CDR3 length is 14 residues. The V gene end was trimmed by 8 bases and the J gene end by 7 bases; junction bases not matched to a gene: 8. Germline V CDR1 and CDR2: SGHAT, FQNNGV. The CDR3 DNA reads TGTGCCAGCGGAGACTGGACAGGGGGAAATGAGCAGTTCTTC. Translated, it gives CASGDWTGGNEQFF.

The genes are TRBV5-4 and TRBJ1-1; D perhaps matches TRBD1 (5 bases). With 6 bases removed from V and 1 base from J, the gap between germline ends came to 13 bases. The CDR3 runs to 14 residues. Germline V CDR1 and CDR2: SGHNT, YYREEE (reference sequence). In DNA, the CDR3 is TGTGCCAGCATCCGTCGGGGGGGGAACACTGAAGCTTTCTTT. Protein: CASIRRGGNTEAFF.

The rearrangement uses TRBV9 and TRBJ2-7; no clear D gene. Germline V gives CDR1 SGDLS, CDR2 YYNGEE. CDR3 length equals 14 residues. Trimming left V 2 bases short and J 3 bases short, with 12 bases between. CDR3 residues: CASSVSPIGYEQYF. In DNA, the CDR3 is TGTGCCAGCAGCGTCAGTCCGATTGGCTACGAGCAGTACTTC.

V and J are TRBV19 and TRBJ2-1; 11 nucleotides align to TRBD2. The CDR3 sequence is 17 residues long. Germline-derived CDR1 and CDR2 are LNHDA and SQIVND (reference sequence). Trimming took 9 bases from V and 1 from J; bases not matched to a gene: 11. This CDR3 is CARVPLLAGVSYNEQFF. In nucleotides, the CDR3 is TGTGCCAGGGTTCCTCTACTAGCGGGAGTATCCTACAATGAGCAGTTCTTC. The full variable domain, in which reference TRBV19 and TRBJ2-1 provide the parts outside the CDR3, is DGGITQSPKYLFRKEGQNVTLSCEQNLNHDAMYWYRQDPGQGLRLIYYSQIVNDFQKGDIAEGYSVSREKKESFPLTVTSAQKNPTAFYLCARVPLLAGVSYNEQFFGPGTRLTVL.

The chain has TRBV7-3 and TRBJ2-2, with TRBD2 matching over 11 bases. Germline V gives CDR1 SGHTA, CDR2 FQGTGA. The J segment lost 4 bases and the V segment lost 3 bases, leaving 4 bases of the junction unmatched. The CDR3 totals 16 residues. CDR3 sequence (DNA): TGTGCCAGCAGCTTCCATAGCGGGAGGGCCACCGGGGAGCTGTTTTTT. Its translation is CASSFHSGRATGELFF.

The V call is TRBV4-1, the J call TRBJ2-3; 7 bases align to TRBD2. J gave up 1 base and V 2 bases, and 3 bases lay outside the gene matches. Germline V gives CDR1 MGHRA, CDR2 YSYEKL. The CDR3 has 15 residues. The CDR3 reads CASSQQGGGTDTQYF. The CDR3 DNA is TGCGCCAGCAGCCAACAGGGAGGGGGCACAGATACGCAGTATTTT.